These T cell receptor beta chains were read from a single sample in a study of blood T cell repertoires in COVID-19. Using immunoSEQ multiplex PCR, the repertoire was profiled, and TCRdb retains in-frame clones only, with some absent. The sample has approximately 77,000 clones, roughly 85% seen once. Material for sequencing was peripheral blood. These receptor sequences come from a man aged 30 to 39 with acute or convalescent COVID-19. The conserved cysteine and the conserved F or W are not part of the CDR3 here. Each record gives: V gene, J gene, CDR3 protein.

TRBV15	TRBJ1-5	ATSRYGDNQPQH
TRBV24-1	TRBJ2-1	ATSDPAGDTSYNEQF
TRBV5-6	TRBJ1-6	ASRYDQNSPLH
TRBV7-9	TRBJ1-2	ASSLGRPGGGGYGYT
TRBV3-1/TRBV3-2	TRBJ1-4	ASSLRGTGGQKLF
TRBV29-1	TRBJ2-2	SVAGTGGHTGELF
TRBV24-1	TRBJ1-2	ATSPSSSTDGYT
TRBV24-1	TRBJ2-7	ATEGTSGSPYEQY
TRBV5-1	TRBJ2-2	ASSRGQANTGELF
TRBV30	TRBJ1-1	AWSPGLGRAF
TRBV7-6	TRBJ1-1	ASSLISFSAVNTEAF
TRBV7-4	TRBJ1-3	ASSSYPGDGNTIY
TRBV20-1	TRBJ1-5	SASSFRENQPQH
TRBV7-2	TRBJ2-5	ASSLNLAGEETQY
TRBV9	TRBJ1-2	ASSPHSGQGVGGYT
TRBV7-3	TRBJ1-1	ASRRGAGTEAF
TRBV27	TRBJ2-2	ASRETAGGANGELF
TRBV19	TRBJ1-3	ASDRGGSGNTIY
TRBV12-3/TRBV12-4	TRBJ1-5	ASSLSSDQPQH
TRBV5-1	TRBJ2-1	ASTLLPGLAGGPNEQF
TRBV19	TRBJ2-7	ASSINRRELY
TRBV7-9	TRBJ1-5	ASSSDRGLSQPQH
TRBV5-1	TRBJ1-1	ASSFGTEAF
TRBV7-9	TRBJ1-6	ASSPGYNSPLH
TRBV19	TRBJ1-4	ASSPVGQGGEKLF
TRBV18	TRBJ1-1	ASSRGGDTEAF
TRBV19	TRBJ1-5	ASSGWGGGQPQH
TRBV4-1	TRBJ1-3	ASSERVGESGNTIY
TRBV5-1	TRBJ1-6	ASRRYGQEVNSPLH
TRBV2	TRBJ2-1	ASGGDIFNEQF
TRBV18	TRBJ1-1	ASSPLGTGGARGDTEAF
TRBV20-1	TRBJ1-3	SASAGGSGNTIY
TRBV9	TRBJ2-7	ASSVSPGGGYEQY
TRBV3-1/TRBV3-2	TRBJ1-2	ASSQGVQGRRGYT
TRBV29-1	TRBJ2-1	SVDRDTLGDEQF
TRBV2	TRBJ1-2	ASRRDRGSGGYT
TRBV29-1	TRBJ1-1	SAAGQLNTEAF
TRBV30	TRBJ1-2	AWSLRDRGRYGYT
TRBV5-6	TRBJ1-3	ASSSGQARGNTIY
TRBV29-1	TRBJ2-5	SVGGTGSGETQY
TRBV11-2	TRBJ2-7	ASSYSTVNYEQY
TRBV5-1	TRBJ1-2	ASSSDPGGYGYT
TRBV2	TRBJ2-5	ASRQGAGETQY
TRBV4-1	TRBJ2-3	ASSPYGRGSTDTQY
TRBV2	TRBJ1-3	ASGTGSSGNTIY
TRBV6-1	TRBJ1-5	ASSGADRVMNNQPQH
TRBV19	TRBJ1-2	ASSLQGAPDGYT
TRBV19	TRBJ2-5	ATGSRQAKETQY
TRBV12-3/TRBV12-4	TRBJ1-2	ASSYDRKRGYT
TRBV2	TRBJ2-7	ASSPSTGGLGSYEQY
TRBV27	TRBJ2-1	ASGGGLADGNEQF
TRBV3-1/TRBV3-2	TRBJ1-1	ASSQTTMGAGR
TRBV4-1	TRBJ1-2	ASSQAGQRTYGYT
TRBV2	TRBJ1-2	ASSESGQGLYGYT
TRBV9	TRBJ1-3	ASSPTGGVGIGGNTIY
TRBV6-5	TRBJ1-1	ASPIQGSDTEAF
TRBV7-9	TRBJ1-6	ASSLIGGIGNSPLH
TRBV7-8	TRBJ1-2	ASTLSRTGSGYT
TRBV5-1	TRBJ1-2	ASSSGQVSNYGYT
TRBV12-3/TRBV12-4	TRBJ1-2	ASSPGQGYGYT